There are a few counts of the clone carrying this T cell receptor beta chain. Antigen unknown. This sample is part of a study of T-cell memory formation after mild COVID-19. Study-wide context: TCR clusters were mostly donor specific. Findings and caveats of the study: Pre-infection memory carried some responding clones, suggesting that cross-reactive memory joined.

TCRdb independently ran MiXCR on the 5' RACE reads; one entry per CDR3 protein. This sample has 300,000 to 400,000 distinct CDR3 sequences, with over 25% found just once. The source of this sequence is an adult woman who had mild COVID-19 (a few samples of this study predate the infection). Cell type and time point are not known. Specimen: PBMCs or a T cell subset sorted from them (not recorded which).

CDR3 residues: CASSLHRYEQYF. The CDR3 bases are TGTGCCAGCAGTTTACACCGCTACGAGCAGTACTTC. This chain uses TRBV12-3 or TRBV12-4 with TRBJ2-7; D uncertain. The CDR3 has 12 amino acids. The V gene lost 2 bases and the J gene lost 3 bases, with 5 bases spanning the gap.